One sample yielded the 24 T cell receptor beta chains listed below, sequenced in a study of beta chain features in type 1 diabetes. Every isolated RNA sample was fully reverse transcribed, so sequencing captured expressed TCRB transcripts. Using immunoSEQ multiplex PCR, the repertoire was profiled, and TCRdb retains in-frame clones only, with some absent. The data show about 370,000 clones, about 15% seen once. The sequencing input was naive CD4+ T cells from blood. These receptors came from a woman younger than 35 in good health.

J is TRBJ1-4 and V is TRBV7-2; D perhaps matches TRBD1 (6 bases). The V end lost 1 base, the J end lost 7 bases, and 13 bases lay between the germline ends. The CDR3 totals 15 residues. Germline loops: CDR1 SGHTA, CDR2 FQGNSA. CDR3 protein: CASSLGQGHGEKLFF. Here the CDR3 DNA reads TGTGCCAGCAGCTTAGGCCAGGGACATGGTGAAAAACTGTTTTTT.

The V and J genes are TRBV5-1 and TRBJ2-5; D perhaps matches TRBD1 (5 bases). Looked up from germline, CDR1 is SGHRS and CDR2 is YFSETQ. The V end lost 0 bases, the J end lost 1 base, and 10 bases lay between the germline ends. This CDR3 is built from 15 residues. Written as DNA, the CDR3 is TGCGCCAGCAGCTTGGTTGGGGCAGTCCAAGAGACCCAGTACTTC. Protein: CASSLVGAVQETQYF.

The CDR3: CASSLGHSEAFF. In DNA, the CDR3 is TGCGCCAGCAGCTTGGGACATTCTGAAGCTTTCTTT. V and J are TRBV5-1 and TRBJ1-1, with no clear D. Germline assignment: CDR1 SGHRS and CDR2 YFSETQ. Trimming pared 0 bases from V and 6 bases from J, leaving 6 bases between. The CDR3 length is 12 residues.

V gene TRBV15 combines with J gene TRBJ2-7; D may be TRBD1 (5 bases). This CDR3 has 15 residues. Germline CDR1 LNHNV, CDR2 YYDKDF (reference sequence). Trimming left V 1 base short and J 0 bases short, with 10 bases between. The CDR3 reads CATSRGVDSSYEQYF. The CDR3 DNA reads TGTGCCACCAGCAGAGGTGTAGACAGCTCCTACGAGCAGTACTTC.

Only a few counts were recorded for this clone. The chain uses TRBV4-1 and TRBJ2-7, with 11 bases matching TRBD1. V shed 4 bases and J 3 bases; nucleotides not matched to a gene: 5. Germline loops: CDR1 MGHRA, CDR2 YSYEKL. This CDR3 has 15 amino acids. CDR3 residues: CASSRPGQGVYEQYF. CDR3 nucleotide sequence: TGCGCCAGCAGCCGCCCGGGACAGGGGGTCTACGAGCAGTACTTC.

The CDR3 coding sequence is TGTGCCAGCAGCCAAATTAGCGCTAACTATGGCTACACCTTC. Translation gives CASSQISANYGYTF. This chain connects TRBV6-5 to TRBJ1-2, with D unresolved. V was trimmed by 6 bases and J by 0 bases, leaving 11 bases between them. CDR3 size: 14 residues. CDR1 and CDR2 (germline): MNHEY, SVGAGI.

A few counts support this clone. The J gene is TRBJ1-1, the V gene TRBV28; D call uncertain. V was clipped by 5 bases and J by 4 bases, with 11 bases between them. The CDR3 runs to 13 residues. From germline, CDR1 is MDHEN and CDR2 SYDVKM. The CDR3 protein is CASSPYGSTEAFF. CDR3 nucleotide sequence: TGTGCCAGCAGTCCCTACGGTAGCACTGAAGCTTTCTTT.

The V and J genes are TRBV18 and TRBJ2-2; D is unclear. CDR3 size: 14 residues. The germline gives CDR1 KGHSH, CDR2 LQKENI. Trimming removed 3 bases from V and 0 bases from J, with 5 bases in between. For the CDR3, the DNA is TGTGCCAGCTCACCCGCGACGAACACCGGGGAGCTGTTTTTT. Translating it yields CASSPATNTGELFF.

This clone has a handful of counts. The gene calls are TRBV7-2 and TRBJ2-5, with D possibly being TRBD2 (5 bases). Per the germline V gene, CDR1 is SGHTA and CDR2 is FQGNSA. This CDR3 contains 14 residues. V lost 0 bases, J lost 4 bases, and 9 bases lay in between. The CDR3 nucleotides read TGTGCCAGCAGCTTAGCGGGAGCGCGAGAGACCCAGTACTTC. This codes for CASSLAGARETQYF.

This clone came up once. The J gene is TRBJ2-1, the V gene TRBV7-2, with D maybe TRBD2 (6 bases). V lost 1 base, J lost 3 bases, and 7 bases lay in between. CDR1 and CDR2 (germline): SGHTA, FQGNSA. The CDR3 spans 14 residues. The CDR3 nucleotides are TGTGCCAGCAGCTTAGGCGGGGTCTACAATGAGCAGTTCTTC. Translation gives CASSLGGVYNEQFF.

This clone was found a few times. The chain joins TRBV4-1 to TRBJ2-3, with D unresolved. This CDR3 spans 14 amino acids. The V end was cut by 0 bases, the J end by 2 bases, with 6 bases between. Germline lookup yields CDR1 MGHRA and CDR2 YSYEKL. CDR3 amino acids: CASSQDDNTDTQYF. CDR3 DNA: TGCGCCAGCAGCCAAGACGACAACACAGATACGCAGTATTTT.

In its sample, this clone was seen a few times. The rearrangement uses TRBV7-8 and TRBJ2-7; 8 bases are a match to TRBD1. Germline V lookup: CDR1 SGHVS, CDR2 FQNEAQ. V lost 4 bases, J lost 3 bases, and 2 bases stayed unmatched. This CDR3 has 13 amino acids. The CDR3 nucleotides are TGTGCCAGCAGCTGGGACAGGAGCTACGAGCAGTACTTC. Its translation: CASSWDRSYEQYF.

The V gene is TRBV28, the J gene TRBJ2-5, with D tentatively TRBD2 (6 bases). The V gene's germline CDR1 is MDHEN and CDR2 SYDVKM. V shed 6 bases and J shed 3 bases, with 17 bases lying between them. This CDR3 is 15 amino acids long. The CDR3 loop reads CASRSESGGKETQYF. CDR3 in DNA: TGTGCCAGCAGGTCCGAATCAGGCGGGAAAGAGACCCAGTACTTC.

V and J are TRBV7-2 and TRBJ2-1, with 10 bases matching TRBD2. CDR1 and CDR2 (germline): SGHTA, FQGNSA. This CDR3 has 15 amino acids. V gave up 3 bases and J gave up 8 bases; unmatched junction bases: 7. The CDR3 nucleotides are TGTGCCAGCAGCTTTAGGCTAGCGGGGGCGTATGAGCAGTTCTTC. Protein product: CASSFRLAGAYEQFF.

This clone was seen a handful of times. As DNA, the CDR3 is TGCAGCGTTGATAAAGGCCCCCGGGGGCAGTTCTTC. It yields the protein CSVDKGPRGQFF. The chain couples TRBV29-1 to TRBJ2-1, with D perhaps TRBD2 (5 bases). Germline V CDR1 and CDR2: SQVTM, ANQGSEA. Deletions cut 3 bases from V and 12 bases from J, with 15 bases between. There are 12 residues in the CDR3.

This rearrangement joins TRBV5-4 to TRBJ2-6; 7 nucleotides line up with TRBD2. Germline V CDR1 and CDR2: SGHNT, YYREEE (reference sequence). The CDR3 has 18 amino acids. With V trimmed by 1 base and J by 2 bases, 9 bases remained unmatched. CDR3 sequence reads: CASSLFRGSQTGANVLTF. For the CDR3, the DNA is TGTGCCAGCAGCTTGTTTCGCGGGAGCCAGACTGGGGCCAACGTCCTGACTTTC.

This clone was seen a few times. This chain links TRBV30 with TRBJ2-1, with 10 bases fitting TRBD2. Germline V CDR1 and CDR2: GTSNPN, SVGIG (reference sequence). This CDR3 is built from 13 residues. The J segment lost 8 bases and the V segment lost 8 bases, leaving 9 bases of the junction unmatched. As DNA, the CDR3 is TGTGCCCGAATAGCGGGAGGTACCCATGAGCAGTTCTTC. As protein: CARIAGGTHEQFF.

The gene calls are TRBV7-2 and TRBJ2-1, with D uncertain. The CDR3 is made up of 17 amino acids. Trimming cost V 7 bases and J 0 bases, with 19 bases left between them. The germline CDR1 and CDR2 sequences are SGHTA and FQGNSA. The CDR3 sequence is CASIQNLKRSSYNEQFF. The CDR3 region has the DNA TGTGCCAGCATCCAGAACCTAAAAAGGAGCTCCTACAATGAGCAGTTCTTC. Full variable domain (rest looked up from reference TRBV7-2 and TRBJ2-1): GAGVSQSPSNKVTEKGKDVELRCDPISGHTALYWYRQSLGQGLEFLIYFQGNSAPDKSGLPSDRFSAERTGGSVSTLTIQRTQQEDSAVYLCASIQNLKRSSYNEQFFGPGTRLTVL.

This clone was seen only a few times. The CDR3 reads CASSPRWGGVGTDTQYF. CDR3 nucleotides: TGTGCCAGCAGCCCCCGGTGGGGGGGGGTAGGCACAGATACGCAGTATTTT. J is TRBJ2-3 and V is TRBV9; 7 nucleotides match TRBD2. Germline values: CDR1 SGDLS, CDR2 YYNGEE. The CDR3 totals 17 residues. The J segment lost 1 base and the V segment lost 4 bases, leaving 12 bases of the junction unmatched.

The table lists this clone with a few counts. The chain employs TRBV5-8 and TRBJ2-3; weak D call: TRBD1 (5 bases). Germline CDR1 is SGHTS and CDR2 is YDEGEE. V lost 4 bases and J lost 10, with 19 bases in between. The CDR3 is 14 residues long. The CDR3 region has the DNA TGTGCCAGCAGCCCCGCCAGGGTCACAGGATCGCAGTATTTT. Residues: CASSPARVTGSQYF.

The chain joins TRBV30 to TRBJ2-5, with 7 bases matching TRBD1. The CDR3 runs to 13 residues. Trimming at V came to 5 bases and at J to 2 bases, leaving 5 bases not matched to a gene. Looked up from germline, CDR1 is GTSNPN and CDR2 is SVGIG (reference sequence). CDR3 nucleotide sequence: TGTGCCTGGGAGTACAGGGGACAAGAGACCCAGTACTTC. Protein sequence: CAWEYRGQETQYF.

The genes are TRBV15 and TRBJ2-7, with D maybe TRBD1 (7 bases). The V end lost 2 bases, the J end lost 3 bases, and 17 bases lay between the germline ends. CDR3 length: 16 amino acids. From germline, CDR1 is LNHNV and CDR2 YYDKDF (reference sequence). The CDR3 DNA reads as TGTGCCACCAGCAGACCCCTAGACAGGGAGGTCTACGAGCAGTACTTC. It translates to CATSRPLDREVYEQYF.

Written as DNA, the CDR3 is TGTGCCAGCAGCTCCTATAATCAGCCCCAGCATTTT. The encoded protein is CASSSYNQPQHF. This sequence joins TRBV7-2 and TRBJ1-5; D is unclear. V was cut by 4 bases and J by 4 bases, with 5 bases left in between. CDR3 length equals 12 residues. Germline V gene sequence: CDR1 SGHTA, CDR2 FQGNSA.

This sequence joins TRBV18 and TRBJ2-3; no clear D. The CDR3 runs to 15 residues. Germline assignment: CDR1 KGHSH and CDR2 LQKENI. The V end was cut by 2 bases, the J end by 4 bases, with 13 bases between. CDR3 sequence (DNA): TGTGCCAGCTCACCAACGATAACGGAGCCAGATACGCAGTATTTT. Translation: CASSPTITEPDTQYF.